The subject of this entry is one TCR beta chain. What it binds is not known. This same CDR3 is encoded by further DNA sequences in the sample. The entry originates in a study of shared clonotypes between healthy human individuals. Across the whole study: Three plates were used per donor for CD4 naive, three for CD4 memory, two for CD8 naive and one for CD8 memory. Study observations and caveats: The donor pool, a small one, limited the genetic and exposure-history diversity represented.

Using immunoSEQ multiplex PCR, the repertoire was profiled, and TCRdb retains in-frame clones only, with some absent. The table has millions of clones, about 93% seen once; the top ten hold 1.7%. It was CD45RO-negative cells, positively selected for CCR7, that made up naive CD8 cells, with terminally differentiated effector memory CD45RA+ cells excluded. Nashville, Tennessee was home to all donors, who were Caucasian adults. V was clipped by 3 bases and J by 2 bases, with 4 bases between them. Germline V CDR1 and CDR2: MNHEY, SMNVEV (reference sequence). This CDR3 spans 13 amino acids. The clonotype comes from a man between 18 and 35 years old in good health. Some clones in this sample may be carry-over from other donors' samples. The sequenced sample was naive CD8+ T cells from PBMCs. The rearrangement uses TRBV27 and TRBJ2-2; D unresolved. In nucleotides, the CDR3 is TGTGCCAGCAGTTTTTTTAACACCGGGGAGCTGTTTTTT. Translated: CASSFFNTGELFF.